The text below deals with one T cell receptor beta chain. Antigen unknown. Here immunoSEQ multiplex PCR was the method, and the copy in TCRdb shows in-frame clones only, minus some. Of 2.3 million or so clones in the sample, more than 85% were seen once. The record originates from a study of shared clonotypes between healthy human individuals. Turning to the study itself: Plates per donor: three CD4 naive, three CD4 memory, two CD8 naive, one CD8 memory. Study-level points and caveats: It was observed that 5% to 6.5% of naive CD4 clonotypes were shared across a handful of donors.

Germline assignment: CDR1 SGHRS and CDR2 YFSETQ. The CDR3 contains 15 residues. Deletions cut 2 bases from V and 1 base from J, with 9 bases between. All participating donors were Caucasian adults from Nashville, Tennessee. The split of CD4+ cells yielded CD45RA+ naive and CD45RA-negative memory subsets. Sequencing used naive CD4+ T cells from PBMCs. Subset of the sample: CD45RA+ positively selected. The sequence was collected from a man between 18 and 35 years old in good health. Some clones in this sample may be carry-over from other donors' samples. V gene TRBV5-1 combines with J gene TRBJ2-2; D gene uncertain. The CDR3 is CASSFTTQNTGELFF. The CDR3 DNA reads TGCGCCAGCAGCTTCACGACACAGAACACCGGGGAGCTGTTTTTT.